The clone carrying this T cell receptor (beta chain) was found a few times. The antigen is undetermined. V lost 9 bases and J lost 2; bases outside the gene matches: 6. In germline, CDR1 is MNHEY, CDR2 SVGAGI. The CDR3 spans 14 residues. The PCR employed 60 Vbeta primers together with 13 Jbeta primers. Data came from immunoSEQ multiplex PCR; TCRdb stores just in-frame clones and leaves some out. The table shows approximately 90,000 clones, with around 84% occurring only once. This entry comes from a study of cytomegalovirus exposure and HLA in healthy donors. For the study at large: Findings of an earlier analysis included around 100 million unique TCR beta sequences from roughly 180 million T cells.

Points from the study as a whole: For most subjects, TCR beta sequences were reported to predict HLA-A and HLA-B alleles with accuracy. In an earlier analysis, about 87% or about 30%: the productive usage of most TCR beta V segments.

Sequencing was performed on PBMCs. The sequence derives from a man aged 40-50 years in good health and CMV-seropositive. The chain employs TRBV6-5 and TRBJ2-5; 10 bases are shared with TRBD2. In DNA, the CDR3 is TGTGCCAGTTCCCTAGCGGGGGCGCAAGAGACCCAGTACTTC. Residues: CASSLAGAQETQYF.